This TCR beta chain was sequenced during a study of control samples from healthy donors and cancer patients. Germline assignment: CDR1 SGHRS and CDR2 YFSETQ. This CDR3 is built from 12 residues. After removal of 7 bases from V and 13 bases from J, the junction contained 10 bases not matched to a gene. Using immunoSEQ multiplex PCR, the repertoire was profiled, and TCRdb retains in-frame clones only, with some absent. The sample shows about 230,000 clones, approximately 80% of them seen only once. The V gene is TRBV5-1, the J gene TRBJ2-4, with 8 bases fitting TRBD1. This clonotype originated in an older woman with lung cancer. Input material: PBMCs. CDR3 amino acids: CASGRTGSVQYF. CDR3 sequence (DNA): TGCGCCAGCGGAAGGACAGGGTCGGTCCAGTACTTC.